This T cell receptor (beta chain) derives from a study of cytomegalovirus exposure and HLA in healthy donors. Study-level results: In a later analysis, compared with equally common non-associated chains, HLA-associated beta chains were more expanded. Immune exposure information available was restricted to CMV serostatus. Presence/absence analyses assumed roughly uniform sequencing depth across donors.

In the PCR, 60 Vbeta and 13 Jbeta primers were used. Using immunoSEQ multiplex PCR, the repertoire was profiled, and TCRdb retains in-frame clones only, with some absent. The sample holds approximately 290,000 clones; 75% to 85% are singletons and the top ten take 0.3%. Trimming removed 6 bases from V and 3 bases from J, with 8 bases in between. CDR3 length: 12 amino acids. Germline-derived CDR1 and CDR2 are MRHNA and SNTAGT. In the case of this clone: What it binds is not known.

The sample comprised PBMCs. The gene calls are TRBV6-4 and TRBJ1-2, with no clear D. This sequence originates from a girl between 2 and 10 years old in good health and CMV-seronegative. The CDR3: CASSDGDYGYTF. CDR3 sequence (DNA): TGTGCCAGCAGCGACGGAGACTATGGCTACACCTTC.